The 27 T cell receptor beta chains below all came from one sample that was sequenced in a study of T-cell memory formation after mild COVID-19. Each CDR3 protein gets one entry after TCRdb re-called the 5' RACE reads with MiXCR. Of some 300,000 distinct CDR3 sequences listed, approximately 19% are singletons. The sample was PBMCs or a T cell subset sorted from them (not recorded which). The receptors stem from a man aged 18 to 29 who had mild COVID-19 (a few samples of this study predate the infection). Cell type and time point are not known.

The table lists this clonotype with many counts. The rearrangement uses TRBV5-1 and TRBJ2-7; D possibly corresponds to TRBD2 (5 bases). The CDR3 covers 13 residues. Trimming shortened V by 1 base and J by 2 bases, and 7 bases separated the two germline ends. Germline V gene data show CDR1 as SGHRS and CDR2 as YFSETQ. The DNA for the CDR3 is TGCGCCAGCAGCTTGACTAGTACCTACGAGCAGTACTTC. Translation gives CASSLTSTYEQYF.

In this sample, this clonotype turned up once. The chain recombines TRBV2 with TRBJ2-3; perhaps TRBD2 as D (6 bases). The CDR3 loop spans 15 amino acids. Per germline, CDR1 SNHLY and CDR2 FYNNEI. V lost 3 bases and J 1 base, leaving 11 bases between the germline ends. CDR3 protein: CASSDQTRRTDTQYF. The CDR3 coding sequence is TGTGCCAGCAGTGATCAGACTAGACGCACAGATACGCAGTATTTT.

The V call is TRBV27, the J call TRBJ1-1; 8 bases fit TRBD1. The length of the CDR3 is 15 residues. The germline V gene encodes CDR1 MNHEY and CDR2 SMNVEV (reference sequence). V was clipped by 5 bases and J by 4 bases; unmatched bases: 9. The CDR3 region has the DNA TGTGCCAGCAGTACGACAGGGGAAAGGGTCACTGAAGCTTTCTTT. Amino acids: CASSTTGERVTEAFF.

The chain joins TRBV7-2 to TRBJ1-1; D may be TRBD1 (5 bases). The germline gives CDR1 SGHTA, CDR2 FQGNSA. V dropped 5 bases and J dropped 4 bases, with 14 bases sitting between them. The CDR3 has 14 residues. CDR3 DNA: TGTGCCAGCAGCCTGGAGAACGGGGGCACTGAAGCTTTCTTT. Encoded protein: CASSLENGGTEAFF.

This clonotype was seen a few times. This chain joins TRBV10-3 and TRBJ1-1, with D possibly being TRBD1 (5 bases). The CDR3 is 17 amino acids. V lost 1 base and J 3 bases, leaving 18 bases between the germline ends. Per germline, CDR1 ENHRY and CDR2 SYGVKD. Written as DNA, the CDR3 is TGTGCCATCAGTGAGTTAGGGCAGGGCTCACTTTACACTGAAGCTTTCTTT. Translated: CAISELGQGSLYTEAFF.

The gene calls are TRBV28 and TRBJ2-1; 8 nucleotides line up with TRBD2. The CDR3 length is 17 residues. CDR1 MDHEN and CDR2 SYDVKM come from the germline V gene. V was clipped by 5 bases and J by 2 bases; unmatched bases: 11. CDR3 loop: CASSDPFAGGPYNEQFF. The DNA for the CDR3 is TGTGCCAGCAGTGACCCTTTCGCGGGGGGCCCCTACAATGAGCAGTTCTTC.

The chain is built from TRBV5-1 and TRBJ2-4, with TRBD2 matching 7 bases. Germline CDR1 and CDR2: SGHRS and YFSETQ. J lost 3 bases, V lost 2 bases, and 5 bases had no gene match. This CDR3 has 15 residues. CDR3: CASSLGDYVKNIQYF. The DNA for the CDR3 is TGCGCCAGCAGCTTAGGGGACTATGTCAAAAACATTCAGTACTTC.

The rearrangement links TRBV19 to TRBJ2-7; no definite D call. The V end lost 10 bases, the J end lost 3 bases, and 19 bases lay between the germline ends. The CDR3 totals 14 residues. Germline V lookup: CDR1 LNHDA, CDR2 SQIVND (reference sequence). CDR3 in DNA: TGTGCCACTTCTTCACAGTCATCTTTCTACGAGCAGTACTTC. This encodes CATSSQSSFYEQYF. Full variable domain (remainder filled in from reference TRBV19 and TRBJ2-7): DGGITQSPKYLFRKEGQNVTLSCEQNLNHDAMYWYRQDPGQGLRLIYYSQIVNDFQKGDIAEGYSVSREKKESFPLTVTSAQKNPTAFYLCATSSQSSFYEQYFGPGTRLTVT.

The table lists this clonotype with a few counts. This chain uses TRBV11-2 with TRBJ2-7; 7 nucleotides line up with TRBD1. The CDR3 runs to 15 residues. CDR1 and CDR2 (germline): SGHAT, FQNNGV. The V gene end was trimmed by 1 base and the J gene end by 4 bases; junction bases not matched to a gene: 7. This CDR3 reads CASSLARQGQYEQYF. CDR3 coding DNA: TGTGCCAGCAGCTTAGCCCGACAGGGACAGTACGAGCAGTACTTC.

The count of this clonotype is one. Compared with germline, one end of the junction differs, possibly owing to a read error. The chain carries TRBV11-3 and TRBJ2-2; possibly TRBD2 for D (5 bases). This CDR3 is 12 amino acids long. CDR1 and CDR2 (germline): SGHNT, YENEEA. CDR3 sequence (DNA): TGTGCCAGCAGCTTAGATTCCGGGGATCTGTTTTTT. As protein: CASSLDSGDLFF.

J is TRBJ1-3 and V is TRBV5-6; no clear D gene. V lost 2 bases, J lost 0 bases, and 9 bases lay in between. The CDR3 spans 15 residues. Germline CDR1 and CDR2: SGHDT and YYEEEE. CDR3 bases: TGTGCCAGCAGCTTTCGAGCGAGCTCTGGAAACACCATATATTTT. The encoded protein is CASSFRASSGNTIYF.

The J gene is TRBJ1-1, the V gene TRBV3-1; D gene unclear. CDR3 size: 13 residues. Trimming removed 2 bases at V and 8 bases at J, with 12 bases between. Germline CDR1 is LGHDT and CDR2 is YNNKEL (reference sequence). CDR3 loop: CASSQRSVREAFF. Written as DNA, the CDR3 is TGTGCCAGCAGCCAACGATCGGTGAGGGAAGCTTTCTTT.

This clonotype was counted a few times. The V call is TRBV6-5, the J call TRBJ2-1; tentative D call: TRBD1 (6 bases). Germline loops: CDR1 MNHEY, CDR2 SVGAGI. The CDR3 runs to 18 residues. The germline V and J ends were trimmed by 8 bases and 0 bases, with 23 bases remaining between them. CDR3 bases: TGTGCCAGCTCCAACCTGAGACAGGACGAGAGCTCCTACAATGAGCAGTTCTTC. This translates into CASSNLRQDESSYNEQFF.

This clonotype was observed a few times. This chain joins TRBV7-9 and TRBJ2-2; a possible D gene is TRBD1 (6 bases). The CDR3 contains 14 residues. CDR1 and CDR2 (germline): SEHNR, FQNEAQ (reference sequence). V lost 3 bases and J lost 4, with 9 bases in between. This CDR3 reads CASSFGQTTGELFF. The DNA for the CDR3 is TGTGCCAGCAGCTTTGGACAGACCACCGGGGAGCTGTTTTTT.

This clonotype was seen only a few times. The chain has TRBV27 and TRBJ1-3; 8 bases fit TRBD1. V shed 6 bases, J shed 8 bases, and the junction held 6 bases outside the gene matches. Germline lookup yields CDR1 MNHEY and CDR2 SMNVEV (reference sequence). The CDR3 contains 13 residues. The chain's CDR3 is CASRYGQGDTIYF. CDR3 coding DNA: TGTGCCAGCAGATACGGACAGGGCGACACCATATATTTT.

The rearrangement uses TRBV9 and TRBJ1-6, with D unclear. The CDR3 covers 15 residues. Germline assignment: CDR1 SGDLS and CDR2 YYNGEE. The ends were cut back, 0 bases at V and 7 bases at J, with 11 bases in the middle. The DNA of the CDR3 is TGTGCCAGCAGCGTAGGCTCCTTGGGGAATTCACCCCTCCACTTT. This encodes CASSVGSLGNSPLHF.

In this sample, this clonotype turned up a few times. The chain employs TRBV12-3 or TRBV12-4 and TRBJ1-5; possible D gene TRBD1, 6 bases. CDR3 length: 15 amino acids. The V end was cut by 6 bases, the J end by 6 bases, with 18 bases between. DNA for the CDR3: TGTGCCAGCAGGCAGACAGGCGGCGCGGGTCAGCCCCAGCATTTT. Protein sequence: CASRQTGGAGQPQHF.

The chain has TRBV7-9 and TRBJ1-1; no clear D gene. Trimming shortened V by 4 bases and J by 1 base, and 16 bases separated the two germline ends. Germline V gene lookup returns CDR1 SEHNR and CDR2 FQNEAQ (reference sequence). This CDR3 is 16 amino acids long. CDR3 region: CASSSARALSNTEAFF. In nucleotides, the CDR3 is TGTGCCAGCAGCTCCGCTCGGGCGCTGTCGAACACTGAAGCTTTCTTT.

This rearrangement joins TRBV5-1 to TRBJ2-7, with D maybe TRBD2 (7 bases). Germline-derived CDR1 and CDR2 are SGHRS and YFSETQ. Trimming removed 4 bases at V and 0 bases at J, with 35 bases between. This CDR3 contains 22 residues. The CDR3 DNA follows: TGCGCCAGCAGCCCTGGGGGGGCACGGGTTACGGGCACTCCGAGGAGCTCCTACGAGCAGTACTTC. Translating gives CASSPGGARVTGTPRSSYEQYF.

This clonotype has just a few counts. The gene calls are TRBV10-2 and TRBJ2-7, with D perhaps matching TRBD1 (6 bases). Germline V gene data show CDR1 as WSHSY and CDR2 as SAAADI. Deletions cut 10 bases from V and 2 bases from J, with 15 bases between. The CDR3 consists of 13 residues. For the CDR3, the DNA is TGCGCCATCGTCGACAGGCGTACCTACGAGCAGTACTTC. The encoded protein is CAIVDRRTYEQYF.

The rearrangement links TRBV5-1 to TRBJ1-6; D gene uncertain. Trimming stripped 0 bases from V and 9 bases from J, with 16 bases between. The CDR3 extends over 16 amino acids. Germline V gene lookup returns CDR1 SGHRS and CDR2 YFSETQ. The CDR3 region is CASSLAGWGVGSPLHF. In DNA form, the CDR3 reads TGCGCCAGCAGCTTGGCAGGCTGGGGAGTCGGTTCACCCCTCCACTTT.

The V call is TRBV5-1, the J call TRBJ2-3; the D gene could be TRBD1 or TRBD2 (5 bases each). V was pared by 5 bases and J by 7 bases, with 11 bases between. Germline V gives CDR1 SGHRS, CDR2 YFSETQ. The CDR3 is made up of 12 amino acids. The CDR3: CASSWGSHTQYF. CDR3 in DNA: TGCGCCAGCAGTTGGGGGTCTCATACGCAGTATTTT.

V gene TRBV9 combines with J gene TRBJ2-2; no firm D call. Trimming stripped 0 bases from V and 4 bases from J, with 4 bases between. The CDR3 consists of 13 residues. Germline CDR1 and CDR2: SGDLS and YYNGEE. The CDR3 DNA follows: TGTGCCAGCAGCGTAGTCTCCACCGGGGAGCTGTTTTTT. It translates to CASSVVSTGELFF.

This clonotype has just a few counts. The gene calls are TRBV7-9 and TRBJ1-4; TRBD1 is a possible D gene (5 bases). The CDR3 runs to 14 residues. Between the trimmed V and J ends, which lost 2 bases and 3 bases, there was a span of 7 bases. Germline V CDR1 and CDR2: SEHNR, FQNEAQ (reference sequence). CDR3: CASSLRGANEKLFF. CDR3 DNA: TGTGCCAGCAGCTTACGGGGGGCTAATGAAAAACTGTTTTTT.

There are a few counts of this clonotype. The chain links TRBV2 to TRBJ2-7; 7 bases align to TRBD2. V lost 11 bases, J lost 4 bases, and 5 bases stayed unmatched. Germline lookup yields CDR1 SNHLY and CDR2 FYNNEI. This CDR3 is built from 11 residues. CDR3 sequence (DNA): TGTGCCGGCGCGGGAGATTACGAGCAGTACTTC. Protein: CAGAGDYEQYF.

This clonotype has only a few counts. The chain couples TRBV7-9 to TRBJ1-6; TRBD1 matches at 8 bases. The CDR3 spans 13 residues. The germline V gene has CDR1 SEHNR and CDR2 FQNEAQ (reference sequence). Trimming at V came to 5 bases and at J to 8 bases, leaving 2 bases not matched to a gene. The CDR3 sequence is CASSVTGDSPLHF. The CDR3 coding sequence is TGTGCCAGCAGCGTGACAGGGGATTCACCCCTCCACTTT.

This clonotype was detected only once. The V and J genes are TRBV20-1 and TRBJ2-3, with 7 nucleotides matching TRBD2. Per the germline V gene, CDR1 is DFQATT and CDR2 is SNEGSKA (reference sequence). Trimming cost V 7 bases and J 1 base; bases outside gene matches: 5. This CDR3 contains 13 residues. The CDR3 loop reads CSVRGIGTDTQYF. Written as DNA, the CDR3 is TGCAGTGTGCGGGGGATTGGCACAGATACGCAGTATTTT.